This TCR beta chain emerged from a study of blood T cell repertoires in COVID-19. Across the whole study: COVID-19 samples collected from the United States, Italy and Spain covered acute and convalescent phases. In each case, the material was cDNA or gDNA derived from T cells, B-cell-depleted T cells, or PBMCs.

Per the authors' pipeline: Scientists estimated how many nucleated cells there were by amplifying reference gene primers. Repertoires were generated with immunoSEQ multiplex PCR, while TCRdb's copy carries only in-frame clones and drops some. V, J and clone size are those of that table, while D and trimming were read from the DNA. The sample lists about 380,000 clones, roughly 90% occurring once. Germline CDR1 reads LNHDA; CDR2 reads SQIVND (reference sequence). The V end lost 7 bases, the J end lost 4 bases, and 20 bases lay between the germline ends. The CDR3 covers 16 residues. The chain uses TRBV19 and TRBJ1-5; no reliable D call. Sequencing used peripheral blood. The receptor's source is a young man with active or convalescent COVID-19. The CDR3 is CASTTRGPGLNQPQHF. DNA for the CDR3: TGTGCCAGTACCACAAGAGGGCCTGGATTAAATCAGCCCCAGCATTTT.